The 16 T cell receptor beta chains presented below share a single source sample, sequenced in a study of blood T cell repertoires in COVID-19. Method: immunoSEQ multiplex PCR; TCRdb's copy keeps in-frame clones and lacks some. The data show around 100,000 clones, 80% to 90% seen once. Specimen: peripheral blood. Receptors originate from a woman over 75 with acute or convalescent COVID-19.

The J gene is TRBJ2-3, the V gene TRBV2, with 8 bases lining up with TRBD1. The ends lost 4 bases at V and 6 bases at J; junction bases unmatched: 12. The CDR3 loop spans 16 amino acids. In germline, CDR1 is SNHLY, CDR2 FYNNEI. In nucleotides, the CDR3 is TGTGCCAGCAGTGTCGATTCCGGGACAGGATGGGATACGCAGTATTTT. Translating gives CASSVDSGTGWDTQYF.

The CDR3 here is CASSLVPGQTYEQYF. The CDR3, as DNA: TGCGCCAGCAGCTTGGTTCCGGGACAGACCTACGAGCAGTACTTC. The chain couples TRBV5-1 to TRBJ2-7; 7 nucleotides align to TRBD1. The CDR3 loop spans 15 amino acids. J lost 2 bases, V lost 0 bases, and 5 bases had no gene match. Germline CDR1 reads SGHRS; CDR2 reads YFSETQ.

This chain uses TRBV5-5 with TRBJ2-5, with 7 positions matching TRBD2. This CDR3 is built from 15 residues. J lost 5 bases, V lost 4 bases, and 11 bases had no gene match. Germline V gives CDR1 SGHKS, CDR2 YYEKEE (reference sequence). This CDR3 reads CASSLIPGGVETQYF. CDR3 nucleotides: TGTGCCAGCAGCCTGATTCCGGGGGGTGTGGAGACCCAGTACTTC.

The V gene is TRBV7-9, the J gene TRBJ2-3; D is ambiguous. Trimming took 6 bases from V and 0 from J, leaving 4 bases between them. The germline gives CDR1 SEHNR, CDR2 FQNEAQ (reference sequence). The CDR3 is made up of 12 amino acids. The CDR3 DNA follows: TGTGCCAGCAGTCAGAGCACAGATACGCAGTATTTT. Its protein is CASSQSTDTQYF.

The CDR3 loop is CASKTHQGALSTEAFF. CDR3 DNA: TGTGCCAGTAAAACCCACCAGGGGGCGCTTAGCACTGAAGCTTTCTTT. The rearrangement links TRBV19 to TRBJ1-1; TRBD1 agrees at 8 bases. The CDR3 consists of 16 residues. V lost 7 bases and J lost 4; bases outside the gene matches: 14. From germline, CDR1 is LNHDA and CDR2 SQIVND (reference sequence).

This chain uses TRBV27 with TRBJ2-2; 7 nucleotides match TRBD1. V shed 6 bases, J shed 6 bases, and the junction held 7 bases outside the gene matches. Looked up from germline, CDR1 is MNHEY and CDR2 is SMNVEV (reference sequence). The CDR3 has 14 amino acids. The CDR3 sequence is CASRRQGWAGELFF. The CDR3, as DNA: TGTGCCAGCAGGAGACAGGGATGGGCCGGGGAGCTGTTTTTT.

The J gene is TRBJ1-1, the V gene TRBV29-1, with D uncertain. The CDR3 is made up of 10 amino acids. Trimming left V 6 bases short and J 1 base short, with 3 bases between. Germline lookup yields CDR1 SQVTM and CDR2 ANQGSEA. The CDR3 DNA is TGCAGCGTAGCGAACACTGAAGCTTTCTTT. Its protein is CSVANTEAFF.

The rearrangement uses TRBV2 and TRBJ1-5; D may be TRBD1 (6 bases). Germline V CDR1 and CDR2: SNHLY, FYNNEI. With 0 bases removed from V and 6 bases from J, the gap between germline ends came to 27 bases. This CDR3 contains 20 residues. The CDR3 reads CASSEARFHQGRPLFQPQHF. The CDR3 DNA reads as TGTGCCAGCAGTGAAGCGCGGTTCCACCAGGGGCGACCTTTATTTCAGCCCCAGCATTTT. Combining the CDR3 with reference TRBV2 and TRBJ1-5 gives the whole variable domain EPEVTQTPSHQVTQMGQEVILRCVPISNHLYFYWYRQILGQKVEFLVSFYNNEISEKSEIFDDQFSVERPDGSNFTLKIRSTKLEDSAMYFCASSEARFHQGRPLFQPQHFGDGTRLSIL.

The rearrangement links TRBV28 to TRBJ2-5; 9 nucleotides line up with TRBD2. The J segment lost 0 bases and the V segment lost 8 bases, leaving 10 bases of the junction unmatched. This CDR3 comprises 16 residues. Germline CDR1 reads MDHEN; CDR2 reads SYDVKM. This chain's CDR3 is CASCLSWTSDQETQYF. The CDR3 coding sequence is TGTGCCAGCTGCCTCTCCTGGACTAGCGACCAAGAGACCCAGTACTTC.

The chain employs TRBV27 and TRBJ1-1, with D possibly TRBD1 on 6 matching bases. CDR1 is MNHEY and CDR2 is SMNVEV in the germline V gene (reference sequence). This CDR3 region has 15 residues. Trimming took 6 bases from V and 1 from J, leaving 15 bases between them. The CDR3 nucleotides read TGTGCCAGCAGCCCCGGGGGGGCCTCGAACACTGAAGCTTTCTTT. As protein: CASSPGGASNTEAFF.

This clone was detected once. The gene calls are TRBV4-1 and TRBJ2-7, with unresolved D. Per germline, CDR1 MGHRA and CDR2 YSYEKL. Trimming shortened V by 1 base and J by 6 bases, and 16 bases separated the two germline ends. The CDR3 consists of 15 residues. The CDR3 nucleotides are TGCGCCAGCAGCCAAGTTGGCGACCCAGGCCCCGAGCAGTACTTC. Protein product: CASSQVGDPGPEQYF.

This sequence joins TRBV5-4 and TRBJ2-1, with 10 nucleotides matching TRBD2. The germline CDR1 and CDR2 sequences are SGHNT and YYREEE (reference sequence). The J segment lost 8 bases and the V segment lost 0 bases, leaving 8 bases of the junction unmatched. CDR3 length equals 16 residues. CDR3 sequence: CASSLEPGLALDEQFF. CDR3 nucleotides: TGTGCCAGCAGCTTGGAACCGGGACTAGCGTTGGATGAGCAGTTCTTC.

This clone appeared a single time. This rearrangement joins TRBV6-2 or TRBV6-3 to TRBJ2-1; maybe TRBD2 (6 bases). Germline values: CDR1 MNHEY, CDR2 SVGEGT. Trimming pared 4 bases from V and 8 bases from J, leaving 24 bases between. The CDR3 covers 17 residues. This chain's CDR3 is CASSFRAGGVSGYEQFF. Written as DNA, the CDR3 is TGTGCCAGCAGTTTTCGGGCGGGCGGGGTGTCTGGATATGAGCAGTTCTTC.

The CDR3 loop reads CAISSGQGTYEQYF. CDR3 DNA: TGTGCCATCAGCTCGGGACAGGGAACCTACGAGCAGTACTTC. V and J are TRBV10-3 and TRBJ2-7; 9 bases line up with TRBD1. Trimming cost V 6 bases and J 2 bases; bases outside gene matches: 5. Germline assignment: CDR1 ENHRY and CDR2 SYGVKD. The CDR3 has 14 residues.

CDR3 sequence (DNA): TGTGCCAGCAGCACGGGGACTACCGCACACGAGCAGTACTTC. Translated: CASSTGTTAHEQYF. The chain uses TRBV7-2 and TRBJ2-7; 7 nucleotides match TRBD2. V was clipped by 5 bases and J by 5 bases; unmatched bases: 9. The germline gives CDR1 SGHTA, CDR2 FQGNSA. The CDR3 loop spans 14 amino acids.

This clone was recorded once. J is TRBJ1-5 and V is TRBV27, with 10 bases identical to TRBD1. V shed 3 bases and J 5 bases; nucleotides not matched to a gene: 4. Germline V CDR1 and CDR2: MNHEY, SMNVEV (reference sequence). CDR3 length equals 15 residues. The chain's CDR3 is CASSFQDRGDQPQHF. CDR3 coding DNA: TGTGCCAGCAGTTTTCAGGACAGGGGGGATCAGCCCCAGCATTTT.